The entry that follows covers one T cell receptor (beta chain) sequence. This clonotype came up many times. What antigen it recognizes has not been identified. No base quality values were provided; no much bigger clone lies one nucleotide off. This specimen comes from a study of T-cell reconstitution after alpha-beta-depleted transplantation in children (dated by TCRdb to the mid-2010s). Background on the whole study: T-cell immune reconstitution after TCRalphabeta/CD19-depleted allogeneic hematopoietic cell transplantation in children was quantitatively tracked in the study by means of TCR repertoire profiling. General conclusions and limits of the study: The apparently early alphabetaT-cell count recovery about two months after transplant was reportedly dependent on only several hundred rapidly expanded clones derived from non-depleted graft cells. In some patients, the high TCRbeta diversity seen at day 60 was put down to recipient T cells and intrathymic progenitors that had survived conditioning. The frequencies of hyperexpanded clones fell over the following months, and after one year, T-cell counts and TCRbeta diversity were mostly attributed to newly produced T cells.

Explained via the paper, the treatment or condition label denotes: allogeneic hematopoietic cell transplantation with graft depleted of TCRalphabeta T cells and CD19 B cells. The transplant recipients were children given TCRalphabeta/CD19-depleted allogeneic hematopoietic cell grafts. The germline V gene supplies CDR1 SGDLS and CDR2 YYNGEE. V ends up 4 bases short and J 8 bases short, with an unmatched junction base count of 7. Its CDR3 holds 14 amino acids, cysteine through phenylalanine. The CDR3 DNA has 42 bases and is translated from base 1. The library came from PCR. Instrument on record: Illumina HiSeq 2500. Molecular barcoding was employed in the preparation of TCR libraries, with unique molecular identifiers being used to normalize TCRbeta repertoire quantification. TCRdb reprocessing: public reads trimmed at Q25 with fastp, clones called with MiXCR, in-frame beta chains kept. Each CDR3 protein gets just one entry, which takes the most common genes and DNA from the rows behind it. In this sample the table shows tens of thousands of distinct CDR3 sequences, about 40% of which occur a single time. The ten largest clones capture 95% to 98% of the sample.

Recombination joined TRBV9 with TRBJ1-4, with 8 bases in between that match TRBD1. The source of this sequence is a male patient younger than 18 who had a stem cell transplant for acute lymphoblastic leukemia, so the T cells may come from the graft donor. The specimen was PBMCs, mostly from graft donor cells, collected 360 days after TCRalphabeta/CD19-depleted stem cell transplant. The DNA is TGTGCCAGCAGCCCAGGGGGCGCGGACGAAAAACTGTTTTTT. Its translation is CASSPGGADEKLFF.